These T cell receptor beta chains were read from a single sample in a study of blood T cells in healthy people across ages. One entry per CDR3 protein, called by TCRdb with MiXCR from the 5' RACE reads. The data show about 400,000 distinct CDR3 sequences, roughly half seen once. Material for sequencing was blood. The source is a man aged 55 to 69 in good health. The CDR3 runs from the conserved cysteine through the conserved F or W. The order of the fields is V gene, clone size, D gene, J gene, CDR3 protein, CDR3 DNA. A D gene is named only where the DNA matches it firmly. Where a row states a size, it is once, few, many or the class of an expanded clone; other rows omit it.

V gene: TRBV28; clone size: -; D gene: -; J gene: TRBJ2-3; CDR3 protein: CASSFMAEWGDTQYF; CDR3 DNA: TGTGCCAGCAGTTTTATGGCGGAGTGGGGAGATACGCAGTATTTT
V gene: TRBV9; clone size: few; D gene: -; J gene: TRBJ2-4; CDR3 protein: CASSPQGPFEQYF; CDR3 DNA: TGTGCCAGCAGCCCCCAGGGGCCTTTTGAGCAGTACTTC
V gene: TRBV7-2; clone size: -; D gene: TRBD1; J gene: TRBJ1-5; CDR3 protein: CASSLSATGGTHQPQHF; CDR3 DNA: TGTGCCAGCAGCTTATCAGCGACAGGGGGGACTCATCAGCCCCAGCATTTT
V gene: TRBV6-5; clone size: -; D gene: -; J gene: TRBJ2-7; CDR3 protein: CASSDLGGTYEQYF; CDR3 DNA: TGTGCCAGCAGTGACTTGGGCGGCACCTACGAGCAGTACTTC
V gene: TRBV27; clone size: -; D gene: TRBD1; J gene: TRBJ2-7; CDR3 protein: CASILGTGGNEQYF; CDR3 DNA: TGTGCCAGCATTTTAGGGACAGGGGGAAACGAGCAGTACTTC
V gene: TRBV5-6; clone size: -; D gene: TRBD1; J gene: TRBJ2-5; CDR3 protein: CASSPDRGARIYEGTQYF; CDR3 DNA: TGTGCCAGCAGTCCGGACAGGGGTGCACGGATCTATGAGGGGACCCAGTACTTC
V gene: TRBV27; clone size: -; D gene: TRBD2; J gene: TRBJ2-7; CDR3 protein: CASSSTLAGEQYF; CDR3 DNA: TGTGCCAGCAGTTCGACGCTAGCGGGCGAGCAGTACTTC
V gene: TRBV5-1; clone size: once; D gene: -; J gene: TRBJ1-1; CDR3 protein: CASSLNGLNTEAFF; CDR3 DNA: TGCGCCAGCAGCTTGAATGGGTTGAACACTGAAGCTTTCTTT
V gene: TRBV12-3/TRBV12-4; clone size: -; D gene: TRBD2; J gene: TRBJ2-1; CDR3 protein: CASSLSVPGAGGPNEQFF; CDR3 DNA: TGTGCCAGCAGTTTATCAGTTCCTGGAGCGGGAGGGCCCAATGAGCAGTTCTTC
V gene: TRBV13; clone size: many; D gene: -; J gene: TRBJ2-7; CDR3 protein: CASGPRNSYEQYF; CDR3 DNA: TGTGCCAGCGGACCTCGGAACTCCTACGAGCAGTACTTC
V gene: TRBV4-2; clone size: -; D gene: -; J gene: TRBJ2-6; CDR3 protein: CASSHLETGANVLTF; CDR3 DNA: TGTGCCAGCAGCCATCTCGAGACAGGGGCCAACGTCCTGACTTTC
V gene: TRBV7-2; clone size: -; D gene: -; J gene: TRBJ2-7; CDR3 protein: CASSIEGGSYEQYF; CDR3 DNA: TGTGCCAGCAGCATCGAAGGAGGGTCCTACGAGCAGTACTTC
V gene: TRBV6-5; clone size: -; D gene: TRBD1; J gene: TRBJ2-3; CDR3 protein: CASSFSRQGADTQYF; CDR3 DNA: TGTGCCAGCAGCTTTTCCCGACAGGGAGCAGATACGCAGTATTTT
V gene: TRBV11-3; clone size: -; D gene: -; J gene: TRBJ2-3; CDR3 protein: CASSRRSSTDTQYF; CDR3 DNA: TGTGCCAGCAGTCGGAGGTCCAGCACAGATACGCAGTATTTT
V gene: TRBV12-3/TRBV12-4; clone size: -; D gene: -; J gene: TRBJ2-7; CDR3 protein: CASSILAPYEQYF; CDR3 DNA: TGTGCCAGCAGTATCCTAGCCCCCTACGAGCAGTACTTC
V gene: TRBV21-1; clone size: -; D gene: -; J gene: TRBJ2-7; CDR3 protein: CVSSNLTGGSPPYEQYF; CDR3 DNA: TGTGTCAGCAGCAATCTGACAGGGGGTTCCCCCCCCTACGAGCAGTACTTC
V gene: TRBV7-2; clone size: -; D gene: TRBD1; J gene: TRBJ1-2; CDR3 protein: CASSLSRGQGYTF; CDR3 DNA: TGTGCCAGCAGCTTAAGCAGGGGGCAGGGCTACACCTTC
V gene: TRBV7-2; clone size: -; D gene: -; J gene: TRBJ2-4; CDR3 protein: CASSLERNEQYF; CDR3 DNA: TGTGCCAGCAGCTTAGAAAGGAATGAGCAGTACTTC
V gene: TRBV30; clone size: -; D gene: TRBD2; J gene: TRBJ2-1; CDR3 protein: CAWKRAGVWFF; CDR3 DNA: TGTGCCTGGAAGAGAGCGGGAGTCTGGTTCTTC
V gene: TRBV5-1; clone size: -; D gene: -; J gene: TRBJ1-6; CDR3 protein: CASSLELEGTLHF; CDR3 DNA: TGCGCCAGCAGCTTGGAACTGGAGGGAACCCTCCACTTT
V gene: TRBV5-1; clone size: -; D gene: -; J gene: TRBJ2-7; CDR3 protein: CASSPDMHEQYF; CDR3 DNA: TGCGCCAGCAGCCCGGACATGCACGAGCAGTACTTC
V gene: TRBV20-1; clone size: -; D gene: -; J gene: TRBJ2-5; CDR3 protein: CSARGERTHEQYF; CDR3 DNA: TGCAGTGCTAGGGGGGAGAGGACTCATGAGCAGTACTTC
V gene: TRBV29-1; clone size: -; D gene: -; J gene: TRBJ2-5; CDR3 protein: CSVVRTGQETQYF; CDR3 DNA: TGCAGCGTTGTCCGGACGGGACAAGAGACCCAGTACTTC
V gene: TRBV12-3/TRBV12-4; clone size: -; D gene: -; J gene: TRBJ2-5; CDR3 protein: CASKKFRTETQYF; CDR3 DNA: TGTGCCAGCAAAAAGTTCAGGACGGAGACCCAGTACTTC
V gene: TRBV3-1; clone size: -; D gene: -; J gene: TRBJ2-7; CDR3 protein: CASSPLVGPQEQYF; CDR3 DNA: TGTGCCAGCAGCCCTTTAGTTGGGCCTCAGGAGCAGTACTTC
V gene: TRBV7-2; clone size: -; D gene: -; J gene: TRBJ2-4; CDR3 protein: CAARRADEQYF; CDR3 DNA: TGTGCCGCCCGGCGGGCTGATGAGCAGTACTTC
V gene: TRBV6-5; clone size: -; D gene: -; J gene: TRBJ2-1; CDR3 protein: CASSTTAEQFF; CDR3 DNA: TGTGCCAGCAGTACGACAGCCGAGCAGTTCTTC
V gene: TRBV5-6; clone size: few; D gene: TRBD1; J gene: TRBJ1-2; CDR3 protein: CASSSAGQLYGYTF; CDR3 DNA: TGTGCCAGTTCTTCCGCGGGACAGCTCTATGGCTACACCTTC
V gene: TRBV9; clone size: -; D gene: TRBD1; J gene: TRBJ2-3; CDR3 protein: CASNRGAFTDTQYF; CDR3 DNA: TGTGCCAGCAACAGGGGAGCCTTCACAGATACGCAGTATTTT
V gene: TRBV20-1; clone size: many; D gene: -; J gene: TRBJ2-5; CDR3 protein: CSARELGETQYF; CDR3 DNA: TGCAGTGCTAGAGAACTAGGCGAGACCCAGTACTTC
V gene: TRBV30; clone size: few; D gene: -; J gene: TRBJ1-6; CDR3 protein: CAWRSAAWSPLHF; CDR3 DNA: TGTGCCTGGAGGAGTGCCGCCTGGTCACCCCTCCACTTT